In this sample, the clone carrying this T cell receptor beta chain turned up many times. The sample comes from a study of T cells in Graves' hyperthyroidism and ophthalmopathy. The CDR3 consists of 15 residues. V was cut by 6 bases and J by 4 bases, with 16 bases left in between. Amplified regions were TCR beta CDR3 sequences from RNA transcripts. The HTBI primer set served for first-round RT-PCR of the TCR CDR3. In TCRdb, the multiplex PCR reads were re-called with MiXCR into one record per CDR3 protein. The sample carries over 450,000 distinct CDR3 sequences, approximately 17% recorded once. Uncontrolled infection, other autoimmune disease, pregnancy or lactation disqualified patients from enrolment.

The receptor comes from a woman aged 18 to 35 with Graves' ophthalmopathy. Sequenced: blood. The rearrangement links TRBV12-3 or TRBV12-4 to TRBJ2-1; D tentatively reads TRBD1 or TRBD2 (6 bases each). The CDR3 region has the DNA TGTGCCAGCAGGAGGACAGCGGGTCTGTACAATGAGCAGTTCTTC. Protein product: CASRRTAGLYNEQFF.